This record looks at one T cell receptor beta chain sequence and its context. Its recognized antigen is unknown. Base-call qualities are not available, and no considerably larger clone is one nucleotide away. This sample was included in a study of persistence of HIV-infected CD4 T cells (TCRdb year 2020). For the study in its entirety: CMV- and HIV-1 Gag-responding CD4+ T cells were isolated from ART-treated individuals so that antigen-driven clonal expansion of HIV-1-infected cells could be examined. The median time participants had been on suppressive ART was eight to nine years. Apart from a couple of participants who underwent leukapheresis at a single time point, peripheral blood samples of up to 180 mL were collected from participants at multiple time points. TCRbeta sequencing assessed the clonality of all cells in each sorted population, while proviral sequencing assessed the clonality of infected cells. In the cross-participant TCR cluster analysis, roughly eight participants were included for CMV and more than 5 participants were included for Gag.

The immunoSEQ hsTCRB assay version 4, run in survey mode, was used to sequence TCRbeta repertoires from genomic DNA. Genomic DNA was diluted to around 10 ng/uL, using up to 1 ug per sample for TCRbeta sequencing. Concerning the study's data processing: TCRbeta data analysis was done in ImmunoSeq Analyzer 3.0, and diversity was calculated on productive nucleotide rearrangements. Using the Immunarch R package, the improved Chao index served to estimate lower-bound TCR diversity and the Gini coefficient served to estimate clonality. When different nucleotide rearrangements encoded the same CDR3beta amino acid sequence, each rearrangement was treated as a distinct clonotype. Differential abundance analysis found TCRbeta sequences that were significantly enriched in antigen-responding cells compared with anti-CD3/anti-CD28-activated cells. TCRs were clustered by predicted peptide-MHC specificity with GLIPH2, both within individual participants and across merged participant data sets. TCRdb provides this immuneACCESS table in a form limited to in-frame rearrangements. Some clones are lacking; in checked studies, under half of them reflect an unresolved V gene, and why the rest are absent is not known. V, J and clone size derive from that table, while D and trimming were established from the DNA sequence. In all, the sample holds tens of thousands of clones, and over 60% of those were seen once. Jointly, the top ten make up 1.5% to 2% of the sample.

On the study overall, not on this receptor specifically: Antigen-responding cells were enriched for degenerate expanded CDR3beta sequences, which suggests convergent selection of CD4+ responses to CMV and Gag. The study involved few individuals and tested only a limited range of antigens. TCRbeta richness in CMV- and Gag-responding cells was significantly lower than in anti-CD3/anti-CD28-responding cells; CMV-responding cells had higher oligoclonality than CD3/CD28-stimulated and Gag-responding cells. TCR oligoclonality correlated with proviral oligoclonality within the same sorted populations. Bulk TCR analyses could not be limited to the rare CMV-responding cells that actually contained HIV-1 proviruses.

From the cysteine through the phenylalanine, the CDR3 covers 15 amino acids. CDR3 DNA is the only sequence kept; it has 45 bases, read in frame from the first base. Looking up the germline V gene yields CDR1 SGHRS and CDR2 YFSETQ. Trimming removed 2 bases from V and 8 bases from J; the gene matches leave 10 bases unexplained. This specimen's treatment or condition label, interpreted: suppressive antiretroviral therapy. A pool of overlapping HIV-1 Gag 15-mer peptides, at 0.75 to 1 ug per peptide per mL, was used to stimulate the cells. Nonresponding CD40L-negative CD69-negative CD45RO-high memory CD4+ T cells were sorted as memory populations depleted of antigen-responding cells. Participants were HIV-1-infected adults who started suppressive ART during chronic infection. Participants had undetectable plasma HIV-1 RNA below 50 copies/mL for at least 4 years. To be included, a participant needed positive CMV serology and a CD4+ T cell count above 400 cells/uL. Before stimulation, PBMCs were isolated using density centrifugation and then depleted of CD8+ T cells. For roughly 17 hours, CD8-depleted PBMCs were stimulated with anti-CD28/CD49d costimulation, a CD40-blocking antibody, and enfuvirtide, which was added to prevent new infections. Cells were sorted on a Beckman Coulter MoFlo Legacy or XDP sorter, with propidium iodide excluding dead cells. Genomic DNA was extracted using the QIAamp DNA Mini Kit for samples with more than one million cells and using the Quick-DNA Microprep Kit for all other samples.

Here the sequenced sample was CD4+ T cells sorted from PBMCs after roughly 19-hour stimulation, taken from a patient who received antiretroviral therapy. This specimen's cell subset or site label, interpreted: CD40L-CD69- CD45RO-high memory CD4 T cells not responding to Gag peptides. This chain is built from TRBV5-1 and TRBJ2-3, and TRBD2 matches 8 of the central bases. The clonotype comes from an adult man with HIV who was CMV-seropositive. The bases read TGCGCCAGCAGCTTAGGAGCGGGGGTGATGGGTACGCAGTATTTT. Its coded protein is CASSLGAGVMGTQYF. With all but the CDR3 taken from the reference TRBV5-1 and TRBJ2-3 genes, the full variable domain is: KAGVTQTPRYLIKTRGQQVTLSCSPISGHRSVSWYQQTPGQGLQFLFEYFSETQRNKGNFPGRFSGRQFSNSRSEMNVSTLELGDSALYLCASSLGAGVMGTQYFGPGTRLTVL.